Below, 10 T cell receptor beta chains from the same sample are listed, as sequenced in a study of graft-versus-host responses after intestinal transplantation. These receptors' targets are unknown. Using immunoSEQ multiplex PCR, the repertoire was profiled, and TCRdb retains in-frame clones only, with some absent. The sample consists of more than 90,000 clones, over 85% of them appearing once. Sequenced here: unstimulated CD4+ T cells sorted from spleen or lymph node cells, sampled before transplant. Every receptor here comes from a human donor who was the organ donor for an intestinal transplant.

V gene TRBV4-1 combines with J gene TRBJ1-1; D not certain. CDR3 length equals 15 residues. V lost 0 bases and J 1 base, leaving 9 bases between the germline ends. Germline V gives CDR1 MGHRA, CDR2 YSYEKL. Here the CDR3 DNA reads TGCGCCAGCAGCCAAGAGGCGGGCCAGAACACTGAAGCTTTCTTT. As protein: CASSQEAGQNTEAFF.

The J gene is TRBJ2-1, the V gene TRBV11-3; 12 nucleotides align to TRBD2. This CDR3 region has 15 residues. Germline CDR1 and CDR2: SGHNT and YENEEA. The V gene end was trimmed by 6 bases and the J gene end by 6 bases; junction bases not matched to a gene: 6. The DNA of the CDR3 is TGTGCCAGCAGTCCTAGCGGGAGGGCCGTCAATGAGCAGTTCTTC. Protein: CASSPSGRAVNEQFF.

This clone came up once. The chain has TRBV28 and TRBJ2-5, with 8 bases aligning to TRBD1. V dropped 5 bases and J dropped 4; count of bases not matched to a gene: 12. The CDR3 has 16 residues. The germline gives CDR1 MDHEN, CDR2 SYDVKM. The CDR3 loop reads CASSIGRGRSTETQYF. The CDR3 DNA follows: TGTGCCAGCAGTATCGGCAGGGGGCGAAGTACAGAGACCCAGTACTTC.

V gene TRBV7-9 combines with J gene TRBJ2-3; D might be TRBD1 or TRBD2, each matching 5 bases. Germline V gene sequence: CDR1 SEHNR, CDR2 FQNEAQ (reference sequence). There are 17 residues in the CDR3. Trimming took off 0 bases at V and 0 bases at J, with 13 bases between the two ends. The chain's CDR3 is CASSLALGGGSTDTQYF. In DNA form, the CDR3 reads TGTGCCAGCAGCTTAGCGCTGGGTGGGGGTAGCACAGATACGCAGTATTTT. Combining the CDR3 with reference TRBV7-9 and TRBJ2-3 gives the whole variable domain DTGVSQNPRHKITKRGQNVTFRCDPISEHNRLYWYRQTLGQGPEFLTYFQNEAQLEKSRLLSDRFSAERPKGSFSTLEIQRTEQGDSAMYLCASSLALGGGSTDTQYFGPGTRLTVL.

This chain joins TRBV12-5 and TRBJ2-3, with 9 bases that match TRBD2. The V and J ends lost 6 bases and 6 bases, in that order; junction bases with no gene match: 1. The CDR3 runs 12 residues. The germline gives CDR1 LGHNT, CDR2 FRNRAP. The CDR3 DNA follows: TGTGCTAGTGGGAGCGGGAGGGATACGCAGTATTTT. The encoded protein is CASGSGRDTQYF. Full variable domain (outside the CDR3, taken from reference TRBV12-5 and TRBJ2-3): DARVTQTPRHKVTEMGQEVTMRCQPILGHNTVFWYRQTMMQGLELLAYFRNRAPLDDSGMPKDRFSAEMPDATLATLKIQPSEPRDSAVYFCASGSGRDTQYFGPGTRLTVL.

The gene calls are TRBV6-5 and TRBJ1-5; D unclear. This CDR3 region has 14 residues. Germline CDR1 is MNHEY and CDR2 is SVGAGI. V was pared by 9 bases and J by 5 bases, with 17 bases between. The CDR3 bases are TGTGCCAGTTGTAGGGCCGTTCGGGATCAGCCCCAGCATTTT. The encoded protein is CASCRAVRDQPQHF.

The rearrangement uses TRBV19 and TRBJ2-3; 10 bases are shared with TRBD2. J was trimmed by 1 base and V by 2 bases; bases with no gene match: 0. The length of the CDR3 is 15 residues. Per germline, CDR1 LNHDA and CDR2 SQIVND (reference sequence). The CDR3 nucleotides are TGTGCCAGTAGTATAACTAGCGGGGGCACAGATACGCAGTATTTT. Translating gives CASSITSGGTDTQYF.

The J gene is TRBJ1-2, the V gene TRBV10-3, with D hard to call. Germline CDR1 is ENHRY and CDR2 is SYGVKD. There are 14 residues in the CDR3. Trimming pared 2 bases from V and 4 bases from J, leaving 11 bases between. The CDR3 protein is CAISEAGKGYGYTF. In DNA form, the CDR3 reads TGTGCCATCAGTGAGGCGGGGAAGGGCTATGGCTACACCTTC.

The chain couples TRBV28 to TRBJ1-5, with 12 bases matching TRBD1. Trimming at V came to 4 bases and at J to 5 bases, leaving 6 bases not matched to a gene. There are 16 residues in the CDR3. Germline loops: CDR1 MDHEN, CDR2 SYDVKM. The CDR3 bases are TGTGCCAGCAGTTCGGGACAGGGGGCATGGTATCAGCCCCAGCATTTT. This translates into CASSSGQGAWYQPQHF.

The rearrangement links TRBV9 to TRBJ1-3, with D possibly TRBD1 on 5 matching bases. Trimming shortened V by 0 bases and J by 3 bases, and 22 bases separated the two germline ends. This CDR3 comprises 19 residues. Germline CDR1 SGDLS, CDR2 YYNGEE. For the CDR3, the DNA is TGTGCCAGCAGCGTAGGCTCTAATCGGGGGTCGAGCTTTGGAAACACCATATATTTT. As protein: CASSVGSNRGSSFGNTIYF.